These 28 T cell receptor beta chains came from one sample sequenced in a study of T cell repertoires in cytomegalovirus infection. From the reads, TCRdb called clonotypes with MiXCR, one entry per CDR3 protein. The sample records more than 500,000 distinct CDR3 sequences, 16% being singletons. The sequencing input was CD8+ T cells from PBMCs. These TCRs come from a human donor in good health (CMV status not recorded). Some clones in this sample may be carry-over from other donors' samples.

The genes are TRBV27 and TRBJ2-5; a possible D gene is TRBD2 (6 bases). CDR3 size: 13 residues. V dropped 7 bases and J dropped 6 bases, with 15 bases sitting between them. CDR1 MNHEY and CDR2 SMNVEV come from the germline V gene (reference sequence). CDR3: CASISGGDQTQYF. The CDR3 DNA reads TGTGCCAGCATTAGCGGAGGCGATCAGACCCAGTACTTC.

This clonotype was recorded many times. V gene TRBV10-3 combines with J gene TRBJ2-5, with D possibly TRBD1 on 5 matching bases. CDR1 is ENHRY and CDR2 is SYGVKD in the germline V gene. The length of the CDR3 is 18 residues. Trimming cost V 3 bases and J 1 base, with 21 bases left between them. This CDR3 is CAISDSRVSPLGQETQYF. The CDR3 nucleotides are TGTGCCATCAGTGACAGCAGGGTTTCCCCACTCGGCCAAGAGACCCAGTACTTC.

In this sample, this clonotype turned up a few times. The chain carries TRBV4-1 and TRBJ2-1; TRBD2 aligns across 9 bases. J gave up 1 base and V 4 bases, and 5 bases lay outside the gene matches. The CDR3 sequence is 16 residues long. Per the germline V gene, CDR1 is MGHRA and CDR2 is YSYEKL. The DNA of the CDR3 is TGCGCCAGCAGCCCGCAGCGGGGGGAATCCTACAATGAGCAGTTCTTC. Translated, it gives CASSPQRGESYNEQFF.

This clonotype is classed as medium-sized. The V and J genes are TRBV7-8 and TRBJ2-5, with D perhaps being TRBD1 or TRBD2 (5 bases each). The CDR3 covers 15 residues. CDR1 SGHVS and CDR2 FQNEAQ come from the germline V gene. V was shortened by 6 bases and J by 1 base, with 15 bases between the two germline ends. CDR3 sequence reads: CASRPRGRLQETQYF. CDR3 in DNA: TGTGCCAGCAGACCGAGGGGCAGACTCCAAGAGACCCAGTACTTC. The variable domain in full, completed from reference TRBV7-8 and TRBJ2-5, reads GAGVSQSPRYKVAKRGQDVALRCDPISGHVSLFWYQQALGQGPEFLTYFQNEAQLDKSGLPSDRFFAERPEGSVSTLKIQRTQQEDSAVYLCASRPRGRLQETQYFGPGTRLLVL.

This clonotype was observed many times. The chain employs TRBV5-6 and TRBJ2-1; 9 bases map to TRBD2. Per the germline V gene, CDR1 is SGHDT and CDR2 is YYEEEE. V shed 0 bases and J 2 bases; nucleotides not matched to a gene: 6. The CDR3 length is 17 residues. The CDR3 region is CASSLDRSGSPYNEQFF. CDR3 in DNA: TGTGCCAGCAGCTTGGATCGTAGCGGGAGCCCCTACAATGAGCAGTTCTTC.

This clonotype was observed at least ten times. The V call is TRBV6-5, the J call TRBJ1-4; D remains unclear. This CDR3 spans 16 amino acids. Trimming cost V 3 bases and J 5 bases, with 16 bases left between them. Germline assignment: CDR1 MNHEY and CDR2 SVGAGI. The DNA of the CDR3 is TGTGCCAGCAGTTATTCGACCGGGGAGGTCAATGAAAAACTGTTTTTT. Its translation is CASSYSTGEVNEKLFF.

This clonotype was seen ten or more times. The V gene is TRBV20-1, the J gene TRBJ2-3; 10 bases line up with TRBD2. J was trimmed by 0 bases and V by 4 bases; bases with no gene match: 4. CDR3 length: 15 amino acids. Germline assignment: CDR1 DFQATT and CDR2 SNEGSKA (reference sequence). The CDR3 here is CSATSSGGSTDTQYF. CDR3 DNA: TGCAGTGCTACGTCTAGCGGGGGAAGCACAGATACGCAGTATTTT.

This clonotype was recorded at least ten times. V is TRBV28 and J is TRBJ2-2, with TRBD1 identical over 9 bases. Looked up from germline, CDR1 is MDHEN and CDR2 is SYDVKM. CDR3 length equals 15 residues. The V and J ends lost 5 bases and 8 bases, in that order; junction bases with no gene match: 9. Written as DNA, the CDR3 is TGTGCCAGCAGTGTCGGGACAGGGATATCGGGGGAGCTGTTTTTT. Its protein is CASSVGTGISGELFF.

This clonotype was seen many times. The CDR3, as DNA: TGTGCCAGCAGCCCAAAGACTCCCAGCTCCTACAATGAGCAGTTCTTC. It translates to CASSPKTPSSYNEQFF. V is TRBV7-9 and J is TRBJ2-1; D is ambiguous. CDR3 length: 16 amino acids. V was shortened by 5 bases and J by 0 bases, with 14 bases between the two germline ends. Looked up from germline, CDR1 is SEHNR and CDR2 is FQNEAQ (reference sequence).

This rearrangement joins TRBV19 to TRBJ2-1; possibly TRBD1 for D (5 bases). Deletions cut 2 bases from V and 1 base from J, with 12 bases between. This CDR3 contains 16 residues. Germline-derived CDR1 and CDR2 are LNHDA and SQIVND (reference sequence). CDR3 sequence (DNA): TGTGCCAGTAGTATAACAGGTACCTATTCCTACAATGAGCAGTTCTTC. This codes for CASSITGTYSYNEQFF.

This clonotype has a handful of counts. This chain uses TRBV12-3 or TRBV12-4 with TRBJ1-1, with D unresolved. V lost 6 bases and J 1 base, leaving 15 bases between the germline ends. The CDR3 covers 15 residues. The CDR3 bases are TGTGCCAGCAGCCCCCTAGGAGGGAGGAACACTGAAGCTTTCTTT. Residues: CASSPLGGRNTEAFF.

About this clonotype itself: Germline is not matched at one junction end, which may reflect a read error. The rearrangement uses TRBV7-6 and TRBJ2-3, with D possibly called TRBD1 or TRBD2 (5 bases each). CDR1 SGHVS and CDR2 FNYEAQ come from the germline V gene. The CDR3 extends over 16 amino acids. The CDR3 sequence: CASSLNSGTRADTKYF. In DNA form, the CDR3 reads TGTGCGAGCAGCCTTAACTCCGGGACCCGAGCAGATACTAAGTATTTT.

This clonotype has a count of ten or more. The V and J genes are TRBV6-1 and TRBJ2-3, with 13 bases lining up with TRBD2. This CDR3 region has 14 residues. The ends lost 7 bases at V and 9 bases at J; junction bases unmatched: 7. Germline CDR1 is MNHNS and CDR2 is SASEGT. Written as DNA, the CDR3 is TGTGCCAGCACACTAGCGGGGGGGCCTTGGACGCAGTATTTT. It yields the protein CASTLAGGPWTQYF.

This clonotype showed up many times. The chain carries TRBV11-2 and TRBJ2-7, with TRBD1 matching 10 bases. V trimming: 7 bases; J trimming: 6 bases; junction bases outside the gene matches: 12. Germline V gene lookup returns CDR1 SGHAT and CDR2 FQNNGV. This CDR3 is built from 15 residues. DNA of the CDR3: TGTGCCAGCACCCTTGGGTGGACAGGGGGAGTCGAGCAGTACTTC. This codes for CASTLGWTGGVEQYF.

V and J are TRBV12-3 or TRBV12-4 and TRBJ1-6, with D hard to call. The CDR3 runs to 16 residues. The V end was cut by 3 bases, the J end by 0 bases, with 9 bases between. Here the CDR3 reads CASSFGQSSYNSPLHF. The DNA for the CDR3 is TGTGCCAGCAGTTTCGGGCAGAGCTCCTATAATTCACCCCTCCACTTT.

There are many counts of this clonotype. J is TRBJ1-5 and V is TRBV7-8; D gene ambiguous. CDR3 length: 16 residues. The germline V and J ends were trimmed by 5 bases and 3 bases, with 17 bases remaining between them. From germline, CDR1 is SGHVS and CDR2 FQNEAQ. The CDR3 sequence: CASSPYAWEDNQPQHF. CDR3 sequence (DNA): TGTGCCAGCAGCCCCTATGCGTGGGAGGACAATCAGCCCCAGCATTTT.

The table lists this clonotype with a count of one. A much larger clone sits a single nucleotide away, making a read error possible. The genes are TRBV12-3 or TRBV12-4 and TRBJ1-1, with 9 bases matching TRBD1. This CDR3 has 14 residues. CDR3 sequence reads: CAGSAQGARTEAFF. The CDR3 region has the DNA TGTGCCGGCAGTGCACAGGGGGCGCGTACTGAAGCTTTCTTT.

The chain carries TRBV19 and TRBJ1-5, with D possibly being TRBD1 (5 bases). Germline lookup yields CDR1 LNHDA and CDR2 SQIVND (reference sequence). The germline V and J ends were trimmed by 10 bases and 11 bases, with 12 bases remaining between them. The CDR3 consists of 10 residues. The CDR3 region is CATQGEAQHF. The CDR3 DNA is TGTGCCACCCAGGGCGAGGCCCAGCATTTT. Using reference TRBV19 and TRBJ1-5 for the parts outside the CDR3, the full variable domain is DGGITQSPKYLFRKEGQNVTLSCEQNLNHDAMYWYRQDPGQGLRLIYYSQIVNDFQKGDIAEGYSVSREKKESFPLTVTSAQKNPTAFYLCATQGEAQHFGDGTRLSIL.

The rearrangement links TRBV20-1 to TRBJ2-3; D call uncertain. Germline V gene lookup returns CDR1 DFQATT and CDR2 SNEGSKA (reference sequence). Trimming removed 1 base at V and 7 bases at J, with 9 bases between. The CDR3 loop spans 12 amino acids. CDR3 amino acids: CSARGPYNTQYF. CDR3 bases: TGCAGTGCTAGAGGGCCCTATAATACGCAGTATTTT.

The sample holds many counts of this clonotype. The chain carries TRBV27 and TRBJ2-6; D not resolved. The CDR3 extends over 15 amino acids. Germline V gives CDR1 MNHEY, CDR2 SMNVEV (reference sequence). Trimming cost V 7 bases and J 0 bases, with 10 bases left between them. The CDR3 is CASTSRFSGANVLTF. The CDR3 DNA reads as TGTGCCAGCACCTCTAGGTTCTCTGGGGCCAACGTCCTGACTTTC.

This clonotype was observed a few times. This chain links TRBV4-1 with TRBJ1-5, with 8 positions matching TRBD1. The CDR3 totals 15 residues. Germline values: CDR1 MGHRA, CDR2 YSYEKL. The ends lost 3 bases at V and 7 bases at J; junction bases unmatched: 8. The CDR3 reads CASSHRTGTDQPQHF. DNA of the CDR3: TGCGCCAGCAGCCACCGGACAGGGACGGACCAGCCCCAGCATTTT.

The gene calls are TRBV3-1 and TRBJ2-1; 8 bases align to TRBD2. Germline V gives CDR1 LGHDT, CDR2 YNNKEL (reference sequence). J gave up 2 bases and V 4 bases, and 19 bases lay outside the gene matches. This CDR3 has 20 amino acids. Written as DNA, the CDR3 is TGTGCCAGCAGCCCCCCCGGGGGGCGCCCCACTAGCGGCCCCTACAATGAGCAGTTCTTC. Translating gives CASSPPGGRPTSGPYNEQFF.

This clonotype was counted a single time. Relative to the germline gene, one junction end is altered; a read error may explain this. The rearrangement joins TRBV11-2 to TRBJ2-1; TRBD2 agrees at 10 bases. There are 15 residues in the CDR3. From germline, CDR1 is SGHAT and CDR2 FQNNGV. This CDR3 is CARSFSGGALNEQFF. In DNA, the CDR3 is TGTGCCAGAAGCTTCAGCGGGGGGGCCCTGAATGAGCAGTTCTTC.

The J gene is TRBJ1-1, the V gene TRBV27; no clear D gene. The CDR3 has 12 residues. The germline V and J ends were trimmed by 7 bases and 1 base, with 7 bases remaining between them. Germline V lookup: CDR1 MNHEY, CDR2 SMNVEV (reference sequence). This chain's CDR3 is CASKVGNTEAFF. The CDR3 nucleotides read TGTGCCAGCAAGGTCGGGAACACTGAAGCTTTCTTT.

There are many counts of this clonotype. The genes are TRBV7-6 and TRBJ1-5; TRBD1 matches 7 bases. Germline V gene lookup returns CDR1 SGHVS and CDR2 FNYEAQ. CDR3 length equals 14 residues. The junction had 7 bases not matched to a gene; V was cut back by 5 bases and J by 6 bases. Written as DNA, the CDR3 is TGTGCCAGCAGCCCCCAGGGGGTTATTCAGCCCCAGCATTTT. Translated: CASSPQGVIQPQHF.

This clonotype was observed a handful of times. The chain carries TRBV27 and TRBJ2-3; D remains unclear. Per germline, CDR1 MNHEY and CDR2 SMNVEV (reference sequence). The CDR3 runs to 13 residues. V gave up 2 bases and J gave up 2 bases, with 5 bases separating them. CDR3 nucleotides: TGTGCCAGCAGTTTACGCCCCACAGATACGCAGTATTTT. This encodes CASSLRPTDTQYF.

This clonotype appeared many times. J is TRBJ1-1 and V is TRBV6-6; 8 bases match TRBD1. Germline values: CDR1 MNHNY, CDR2 SVGAGI (reference sequence). V dropped 8 bases and J dropped 0; count of bases not matched to a gene: 8. This CDR3 comprises 15 residues. CDR3 residues: CASLMTGAMNTEAFF. DNA of the CDR3: TGTGCCAGCTTAATGACAGGGGCCATGAACACTGAAGCTTTCTTT.

This clonotype was observed many times. CDR3 coding DNA: TGTGCCAGTAGTATAGATTCCCTCGGAGCGGGGGGCTACAATGAGCAGTTCTTC. Protein: CASSIDSLGAGGYNEQFF. The gene calls are TRBV19 and TRBJ2-1, with TRBD2 matching over 9 bases. CDR3 length: 18 amino acids. The junction had 9 bases not matched to a gene; V was cut back by 0 bases and J by 3 bases. Per the germline V gene, CDR1 is LNHDA and CDR2 is SQIVND (reference sequence). Filled out from reference TRBV19 and TRBJ2-1, the complete variable domain reads DGGITQSPKYLFRKEGQNVTLSCEQNLNHDAMYWYRQDPGQGLRLIYYSQIVNDFQKGDIAEGYSVSREKKESFPLTVTSAQKNPTAFYLCASSIDSLGAGGYNEQFFGPGTRLTVL.